The 3 T cell receptor beta chains given below trace back to one sample, sequenced in a study of cytomegalovirus exposure and HLA in healthy donors. Primers included in the PCR were 60 Vbeta and 13 Jbeta primers. The method was immunoSEQ multiplex PCR; TCRdb's version includes in-frame clones alone and lacks a portion of them. Among 110,000 to 150,000 clones, around 79% were seen once, and the ten largest hold approximately 4%. The sample consisted of PBMCs. Source of these receptors: a male donor in good health and CMV-seronegative.

Only a few counts were recorded for this clone. The rearrangement uses TRBV7-6 and TRBJ1-1; D gene uncertain. V lost 6 bases and J 1 base, leaving 9 bases between the germline ends. CDR3 size: 13 residues. From germline, CDR1 is SGHVS and CDR2 FNYEAQ. CDR3 sequence: CASSRVTNTEAFF. CDR3 DNA sequence: TGTGCCAGCAGTAGAGTAACGAACACTGAAGCTTTCTTT.

This clone was detected only once. The chain combines TRBV7-9 with TRBJ2-1; D unclear. This CDR3 comprises 18 residues. The germline V and J ends were trimmed by 2 bases and 0 bases, with 17 bases remaining between them. Germline V gives CDR1 SEHNR, CDR2 FQNEAQ (reference sequence). The CDR3 protein is CASSLLIKRPSSYNEQFF. CDR3 coding DNA: TGTGCCAGCAGCTTACTCATTAAGCGTCCTAGCTCCTACAATGAGCAGTTCTTC.

J is TRBJ2-7 and V is TRBV19; 8 bases are a match to TRBD2. Germline-derived CDR1 and CDR2 are LNHDA and SQIVND (reference sequence). V shed 5 bases and J 1 base; nucleotides not matched to a gene: 10. This CDR3 spans 16 amino acids. The CDR3 region is CASSSGGGDGSYEQYF. Written as DNA, the CDR3 is TGTGCCAGTAGTTCGGGGGGGGGCGATGGGTCCTACGAGCAGTACTTC.